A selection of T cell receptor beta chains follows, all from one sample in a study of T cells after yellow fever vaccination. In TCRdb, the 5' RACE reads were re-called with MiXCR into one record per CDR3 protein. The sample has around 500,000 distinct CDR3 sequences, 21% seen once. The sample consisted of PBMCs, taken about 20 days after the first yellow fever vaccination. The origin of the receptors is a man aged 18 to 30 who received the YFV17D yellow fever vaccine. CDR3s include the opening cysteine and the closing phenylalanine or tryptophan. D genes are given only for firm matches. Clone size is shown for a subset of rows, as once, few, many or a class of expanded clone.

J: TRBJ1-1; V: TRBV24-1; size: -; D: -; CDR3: CATSDASEVLFF; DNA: TGTGCCACCAGTGATGCCTCGGAAGTCCTATTCTTT
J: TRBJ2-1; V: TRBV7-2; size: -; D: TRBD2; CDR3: CASSLTSGQGNEQFF; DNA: TGTGCCAGCAGCTTGACTAGCGGCCAGGGCAATGAGCAGTTCTTC
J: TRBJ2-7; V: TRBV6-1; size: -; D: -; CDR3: CASSEGDFYEQYF; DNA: TGTGCCAGCAGTGAGGGGGATTTTTACGAGCAGTACTTC
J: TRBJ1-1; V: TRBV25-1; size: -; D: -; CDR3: CASGVNTEAFF; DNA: TGTGCCAGCGGGGTGAACACTGAAGCTTTCTTT
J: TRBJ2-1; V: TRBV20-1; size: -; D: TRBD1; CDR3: CSAKGAIYNEQFF; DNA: TGCAGTGCAAAGGGGGCCATCTACAATGAGCAGTTCTTC
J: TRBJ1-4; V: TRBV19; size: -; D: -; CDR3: CASSMVRDEKLFF; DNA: TGTGCCAGTAGTATGGTCAGGGACGAAAAACTGTTTTTT
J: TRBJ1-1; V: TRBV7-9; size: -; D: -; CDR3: CASSLASRRNTEAFF; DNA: TGTGCCAGCAGCTTAGCATCCAGGAGGAACACTGAAGCTTTCTTT
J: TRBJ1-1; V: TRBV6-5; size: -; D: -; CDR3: CASSYSGWQNTEAFF; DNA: TGTGCCAGCAGTTACTCTGGGTGGCAGAACACTGAAGCTTTCTTT
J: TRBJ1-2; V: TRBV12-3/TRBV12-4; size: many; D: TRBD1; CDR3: CASKTGMGAYGYTF; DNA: TGTGCCAGCAAGACAGGGATGGGTGCCTATGGCTACACCTTC
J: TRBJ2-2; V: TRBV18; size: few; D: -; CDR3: CASFPRLGTGELFF; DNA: TGTGCCAGCTTCCCTCGACTAGGTACCGGGGAGCTGTTTTTT
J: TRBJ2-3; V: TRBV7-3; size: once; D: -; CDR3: CASSLSRSSTDTQYF; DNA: TGTGCCAGCAGCTTGAGTCGCTCTAGCACAGATACGCAGTATTTT
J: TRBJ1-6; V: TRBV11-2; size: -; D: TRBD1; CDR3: CASSSEEAGGSSPLHF; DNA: TGTGCCAGCAGCTCGGAAGAAGCAGGGGGCAGTTCACCCCTCCACTTT
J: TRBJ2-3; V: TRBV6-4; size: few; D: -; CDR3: CASSEQGGPDTQYF; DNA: TGTGCCAGCAGTGAGCAGGGTGGGCCAGATACGCAGTATTTT
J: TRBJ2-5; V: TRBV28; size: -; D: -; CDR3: CASSFRRGGMETQYF; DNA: TGTGCCAGCAGTTTTCGAAGGGGCGGCATGGAGACCCAGTACTTC